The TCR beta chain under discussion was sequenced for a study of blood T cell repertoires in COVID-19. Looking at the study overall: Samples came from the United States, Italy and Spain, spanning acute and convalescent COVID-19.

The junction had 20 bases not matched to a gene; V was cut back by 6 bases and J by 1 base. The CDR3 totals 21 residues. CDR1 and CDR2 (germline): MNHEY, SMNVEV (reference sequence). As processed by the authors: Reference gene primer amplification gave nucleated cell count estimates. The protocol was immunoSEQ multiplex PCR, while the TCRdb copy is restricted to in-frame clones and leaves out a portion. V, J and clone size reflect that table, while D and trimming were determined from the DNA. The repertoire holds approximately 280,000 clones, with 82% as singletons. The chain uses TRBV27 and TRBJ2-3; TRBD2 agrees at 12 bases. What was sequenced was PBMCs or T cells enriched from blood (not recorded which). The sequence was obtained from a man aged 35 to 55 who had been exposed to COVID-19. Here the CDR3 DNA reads TGTGCCAGCAGCCGAGGCGAGGGGCTAGCGGGAGGGCCGCCGGGCACAGATACGCAGTATTTT. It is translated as CASSRGEGLAGGPPGTDTQYF.